These T cell receptor beta chains were read from a single sample in a study of blood T cell repertoires in COVID-19. Profiling relied on immunoSEQ multiplex PCR, and the TCRdb table lists in-frame clones only, not all of them. The data hold 110,000 or so clones, with roughly 80% observed a single time. Sequenced: peripheral blood. These receptors all come from a man aged 50 or older with acute or convalescent COVID-19. Each CDR3 is given with its conserved first and last residue. The order of the fields is J gene, D gene, V gene, CDR3 protein, CDR3 DNA. A D gene is named only where the DNA matches it firmly.

>TRBJ2-2|.|TRBV7-3
CASSGGDTGELFF
TGTGCCAGCAGCGGAGGGGACACCGGGGAGCTGTTTTTT
>TRBJ1-5|.|TRBV15
CATSGRGAGDQPQHF
TGTGCCACCAGCGGGCGTGGGGCCGGAGATCAGCCCCAGCATTTT
>TRBJ2-2|.|TRBV5-4
CASRVQGTGELFF
TGTGCCAGCAGAGTGCAGGGAACCGGGGAGCTGTTTTTT
>TRBJ1-1|TRBD1|TRBV14
CASSVGQGSTEAFF
TGTGCCAGCAGCGTCGGACAGGGGAGCACTGAAGCTTTCTTT
>TRBJ2-2|TRBD2|TRBV4-1
CASSFRLASPGELFF
TGCGCCAGCAGCTTCCGACTAGCCTCTCCCGGGGAGCTGTTTTTT
>TRBJ2-5|TRBD2|TRBV11-1
CASSPRTSGQETQYF
TGTGCCAGCAGCCCCCGGACTAGCGGGCAAGAGACCCAGTACTTC
>TRBJ2-7|TRBD1|TRBV6-6
CASSSDRGYEQYF
TGTGCCAGCAGTTCGGACAGGGGATACGAGCAGTACTTC
>TRBJ1-2|.|TRBV6-5
CASSLRGFPSGYTF
TGTGCCAGCAGCCTTCGGGGGTTTCCTAGCGGCTACACCTTC
>TRBJ1-2|.|TRBV2
CASTGRGDYGYTF
TGTGCCAGCACGGGGCGGGGGGACTATGGCTACACCTTC
>TRBJ2-3|.|TRBV11-2
CASSATATDTQYF
TGTGCCAGCAGCGCAACAGCCACAGATACGCAGTATTTT